The sequence of this T cell receptor beta chain was determined in a study of T-cell reconstitution after alpha-beta-depleted transplantation in children. The germline CDR1 and CDR2 sequences are GTSNPN and SVGIG (reference sequence). The V end lost 4 bases, the J end lost 4 bases, and 14 bases lay between the germline ends. The CDR3 is 15 residues long. Overall study results and limits: Alpha-beta T cells about two months after transplant reportedly derived from several hundred expanded graft clones. When one year had passed after transplant, most T-cell counts and diversity came from newly produced T cells. TCRbeta diversity was high at day 60 in some patients (a result of surviving recipient T cells and thymic progenitors).

Preparing the TCRbeta library involved the use of unique molecular identifiers. TCRdb fed the PCR reads into MiXCR, producing one record per CDR3 protein. The sample lists about 300,000 distinct CDR3 sequences; around 10% were seen once. The table lists this clonotype with a few counts. The antigen is undetermined. The V gene is TRBV30, the J gene TRBJ2-6; possible D gene TRBD2, 6 bases. The material sequenced was PBMCs, taken before TCRalphabeta/CD19-depleted stem cell transplant. The receptor was isolated from a boy under three years old with acute myeloid leukemia, due to receive a stem cell transplant. CDR3 sequence reads: CAWTAGGQGANVLTF. As DNA, the CDR3 is TGTGCCTGGACCGCTGGAGGGCAAGGGGCCAACGTCCTGACTTTC. The full variable domain, in which reference TRBV30 and TRBJ2-6 provide the parts outside the CDR3, is SQTIHQWPATLVQPVGSPLSLECTVEGTSNPNLYWYRQAAGRGLQLLFYSVGIGQISSEVPQNLSASRPQDRQFILSSKKLLLSDSGFYLCAWTAGGQGANVLTFGAGSRLTVL.